This T cell receptor (beta chain) came from a study of blood T cell repertoires in COVID-19. Study at large: Specimens from acute and convalescent COVID-19 originated in the United States, Italy and Spain.

CDR3 length: 12 residues. Trimming took 1 base from V and 3 from J, leaving 3 bases between them. Germline CDR1 and CDR2: LNHDA and SQIVND (reference sequence). Cohort allocation depended upon clinical history that participants reported. Using immunoSEQ multiplex PCR, the repertoire was profiled, and TCRdb retains in-frame clones only, with some absent. The data show roughly 170,000 clones, around 80% seen once. Input material: PBMCs or T cells enriched from blood (not recorded which). This TCR was sampled from a woman aged 45-65 years in a cohort exposed to, infected with or recovered from COVID-19 (not recorded which). This chain uses TRBV19 with TRBJ1-2; no definite D call. The CDR3 loop is CASSIAYYGYTF. For the CDR3, the DNA is TGTGCCAGTAGTATAGCCTACTATGGCTACACCTTC.